This T cell receptor beta chain stems from a study of blood T cell repertoires in COVID-19 (dated by TCRdb to between 2020 and 2021). As for the study more broadly: Samples from collaborators originated in the United States, Italy and Spain and spanned both the acute and convalescent phases of COVID-19. Sample metadata almost always included a de-identified subject ID, COVID-19 status, age in years and sex. Where available, HLA class I and class II types were taken from metadata supplied by the sample provider and were not determined by assay-based typing. The dataset comprised deeply sampled blood TCRbeta repertoires from subjects exposed to, actively infected with, or recovered from COVID-19. Samples came from the ongoing ImmuneRACE study (first 160 participants) plus 1,254 subjects from 6 global collaborators. A freely available public database, intended as a resource for researchers studying the immune response to SARS-CoV-2, is where the repertoires were released. The prospective study material was composed of cDNA or gDNA derived from T cells, B-cell-depleted T cells, or PBMCs.

In Seattle, one collaborating source enrolled patients while the infection was active and tracked those patients longitudinally over the course of disease. The collaborating institutions used their own protocols to collect whole blood in K2EDTA tubes. For TCRbeta analysis, collaborators shipped samples as frozen whole blood, isolated PBMCs, or DNA extracted from either of those sample types. The immunoSEQ Assay, a bias-controlled multiplex PCR, was used to amplify TCRbeta CDR3 regions from genomic DNA. On the authors' methods: The number of nucleated cells in each sample was estimated by amplification of reference gene primers within the assay. Sequence reads were collapsed and filtered to measure the absolute abundance of every unique TCRbeta CDR3 rearrangement. For each sample, productive Simpson clonality was calculated by taking the square root of Simpson's diversity index across productive rearrangements. TCRdb mirrors the immuneACCESS table, restricted to in-frame sequences. Some clones are absent from its copies; in checked studies, under half trace to an unresolved V gene, and the reason for the others is unknown. Clone size and the V and J calls come from that table; the DNA yielded D and trimming. The sample has about 290,000 clones on record, 89% of them singletons. Around 10% of the sample is in the top ten clones.

The paper's findings and limits, for the study overall: Clinical and demographic metadata were provided uncurated, with the amount varying by source and participant.

Of note for this clone: Its antigen target is currently unknown. No per-base quality is available; no much larger clone lies one base away.

Sequenced material: peripheral blood. The TCR comes from a woman in her twenties or thirties with COVID-19, enrolled during active disease.

In nucleotide form, the sequence is TGCGCCAGCAGCCCGACAGGACAGCCGATGAACACTGAAGCTTTCTTT. Its amino acids are CASSPTGQPMNTEAFF. The rearrangement combines TRBV5-1 with TRBJ1-1; 6 matching bases give a weak D call of TRBD1. From its cysteine to its phenylalanine, the CDR3 spans 16 amino acids. Only the CDR3 region is kept as DNA, spanning 48 bases read in frame from base 1. V was cut back by 4 bases and J by 0 bases, leaving a gap of 16 bases between them. The germline V gene encodes CDR1 SGHRS and CDR2 YFSETQ.